These 27 T cell receptor beta chains originate from one sample sequenced in a study of technical replicates of blood from four donors. The repertoire was sequenced with immunoSEQ multiplex PCR; TCRdb's copy has only in-frame clones and lacks some. The repertoire holds some 60,000 clones, with about 89% as singletons. Specimen: PBMCs. The receptors were gathered from a human donor in good health. Some clones in this sample may be carry-over from other donors' samples.

The gene calls are TRBV6-1 and TRBJ1-1, with 7 bases identical to TRBD1. The CDR3 runs 15 residues. Germline assignment: CDR1 MNHNS and CDR2 SASEGT. The V and J ends lost 6 bases and 5 bases, in that order; junction bases with no gene match: 12. CDR3 residues: CASRINEAGGTEAFF. DNA for the CDR3: TGTGCCAGCAGGATCAATGAGGCAGGGGGTACTGAAGCTTTCTTT.

The chain recombines TRBV7-6 with TRBJ1-6; 9 bases are a match to TRBD1. Trimming cost V 5 bases and J 9 bases; bases outside gene matches: 5. The CDR3 totals 14 residues. Germline assignment: CDR1 SGHVS and CDR2 FNYEAQ. The CDR3 sequence is CASSKGQGGSPLHF. CDR3 nucleotide sequence: TGTGCCAGCAGCAAGGGACAGGGCGGTTCACCCCTCCACTTT.

The chain combines TRBV7-9 with TRBJ2-1; D possibly corresponds to TRBD1 (5 bases). CDR3 length: 14 amino acids. Trimming stripped 1 base from V and 7 bases from J, with 11 bases between. The germline CDR1 and CDR2 sequences are SEHNR and FQNEAQ (reference sequence). CDR3 amino acids: CASSLGSGINEQFF. The CDR3 DNA sequence: TGTGCCAGCAGCTTAGGTTCAGGGATAAATGAGCAGTTCTTC. Supplemented by reference TRBV7-9 and TRBJ2-1, the full variable domain reads DTGVSQNPRHKITKRGQNVTFRCDPISEHNRLYWYRQTLGQGPEFLTYFQNEAQLEKSRLLSDRFSAERPKGSFSTLEIQRTEQGDSAMYLCASSLGSGINEQFFGPGTRLTVL.

V gene TRBV14 combines with J gene TRBJ2-3, with 7 nucleotides matching TRBD1. The junction had 6 bases not matched to a gene; V was cut back by 3 bases and J by 3 bases. CDR1 and CDR2 (germline): SGHDN, FVKESK. This CDR3 has 15 amino acids. The CDR3 nucleotides read TGTGCCAGCAGCCAGAGGGGGCGTAGTACAGATACGCAGTATTTT. Translating gives CASSQRGRSTDTQYF.

This chain links TRBV21-1 with TRBJ2-7; the table's D gene call, TRBD1, was not cross checked with the DNA. TRBV21-1 is classified as a pseudogene. The CDR3 runs to 13 residues. The CDR3 sequence: CASSSGRGYEQYF. In DNA form, the CDR3 reads TGTGCCAGCAGCTCCGGTAGGGGCTACGAGCAGTACTTC.

This chain links TRBV20-1 with TRBJ2-1; perhaps TRBD1 as D (5 bases). V lost 2 bases and J 9 bases, leaving 8 bases between the germline ends. The length of the CDR3 is 11 residues. Per the germline V gene, CDR1 is DFQATT and CDR2 is SNEGSKA (reference sequence). The DNA for the CDR3 is TGCAGTGCTAGATCAAGGGGTGAGCAGTTCTTC. Translating gives CSARSRGEQFF.

This rearrangement joins TRBV2 to TRBJ1-2, with D perhaps matching TRBD1 (6 bases). Germline V gives CDR1 SNHLY, CDR2 FYNNEI. The CDR3 runs 14 residues. The germline V and J ends were trimmed by 8 bases and 3 bases, with 16 bases remaining between them. Written as DNA, the CDR3 is TGTGCCAGCGGTGCGACAGGTTACTACTATGGCTACACCTTC. This gives the protein CASGATGYYYGYTF.

The chain carries TRBV7-9 and TRBJ2-1; 15 bases match TRBD2. Germline V gives CDR1 SEHNR, CDR2 FQNEAQ (reference sequence). The CDR3 extends over 16 amino acids. The J segment lost 10 bases and the V segment lost 5 bases, leaving 9 bases of the junction unmatched. CDR3 residues: CASSVGTSGGLFEQFF. CDR3 bases: TGTGCCAGCAGCGTCGGGACTAGCGGGGGGTTGTTCGAGCAGTTCTTC.

The gene calls are TRBV2 and TRBJ2-1; 8 bases map to TRBD2. The CDR3 contains 15 residues. Germline V lookup: CDR1 SNHLY, CDR2 FYNNEI. J was trimmed by 5 bases and V by 6 bases; bases with no gene match: 9. The CDR3 DNA reads as TGTGCCAGCAGAAGTCCGGGGGGGCGGAACAATGAGCAGTTCTTC. It is translated as CASRSPGGRNNEQFF. The variable domain in full, with the rest retrieved from reference TRBV2 and TRBJ2-1, is EPEVTQTPSHQVTQMGQEVILRCVPISNHLYFYWYRQILGQKVEFLVSFYNNEISEKSEIFDDQFSVERPDGSNFTLKIRSTKLEDSAMYFCASRSPGGRNNEQFFGPGTRLTVL.

The V call is TRBV9, the J call TRBJ1-2; possibly TRBD1 for D (5 bases). Trimming left V 0 bases short and J 7 bases short, with 7 bases between. Germline assignment: CDR1 SGDLS and CDR2 YYNGEE. This CDR3 region has 12 residues. CDR3 nucleotide sequence: TGTGCCAGCAGCGTAGCGGGGGGTGGCTACACCTTC. Translated, it gives CASSVAGGGYTF.

The chain couples TRBV2 to TRBJ1-4, with 9 positions matching TRBD1. Per germline, CDR1 SNHLY and CDR2 FYNNEI. Unmatched junction bases numbered 11, after V lost 8 bases and J lost 7 bases. The CDR3 sequence is 15 residues long. CDR3 nucleotide sequence: TGTGCCAGCCGGGGTCCGGGACAGGGATTTGAAAAACTGTTTTTT. Protein: CASRGPGQGFEKLFF. The full variable domain, rest sourced from reference TRBV2 and TRBJ1-4, is EPEVTQTPSHQVTQMGQEVILRCVPISNHLYFYWYRQILGQKVEFLVSFYNNEISEKSEIFDDQFSVERPDGSNFTLKIRSTKLEDSAMYFCASRGPGQGFEKLFFGSGTQLSVL.

V is TRBV4-1 and J is TRBJ2-7, with D tentatively TRBD2 (6 bases). CDR3 length equals 15 residues. The germline CDR1 and CDR2 sequences are MGHRA and YSYEKL. Trimming removed 1 base at V and 2 bases at J, with 12 bases between. The CDR3 DNA reads as TGCGCCAGCAGCCAAGTTGTGGGCGGGACCTACGAGCAGTACTTC. Translation: CASSQVVGGTYEQYF.

CDR3 region: CASSLVGAGVKDTQYF. CDR3 bases: TGCGCCAGCAGCCTGGTCGGGGCAGGGGTTAAAGATACGCAGTATTTT. The V call is TRBV5-1, the J call TRBJ2-3, with D tentatively TRBD1 (6 bases). V lost 4 bases to trimming and J lost 5 bases, with 20 bases between them. The germline V gene has CDR1 SGHRS and CDR2 YFSETQ. CDR3 size: 16 residues. Full variable domain (outside the CDR3, taken from reference TRBV5-1 and TRBJ2-3): KAGVTQTPRYLIKTRGQQVTLSCSPISGHRSVSWYQQTPGQGLQFLFEYFSETQRNKGNFPGRFSGRQFSNSRSEMNVSTLELGDSALYLCASSLVGAGVKDTQYFGPGTRLTVL.

The J gene is TRBJ2-2, the V gene TRBV7-3, with D possibly TRBD2 on 5 matching bases. Trimming cost V 3 bases and J 5 bases, with 16 bases left between them. Germline assignment: CDR1 SGHTA and CDR2 FQGTGA. This CDR3 is 16 amino acids long. DNA for the CDR3: TGTGCCAGCAGCTTGGTCGGGATGGGGAATACCGGGGAGCTGTTTTTT. It is translated as CASSLVGMGNTGELFF. Based on the CDR3 plus reference TRBV7-3 and TRBJ2-2, the full variable domain is GAGVSQTPSNKVTEKGKYVELRCDPISGHTALYWYRQSLGQGPEFLIYFQGTGAADDSGLPNDRFFAVRPEGSVSTLKIQRTERGDSAVYLCASSLVGMGNTGELFFGEGSRLTVL.

The chain links TRBV6-1 to TRBJ2-5; the match to TRBD1 covers 8 bases. V lost 5 bases and J lost 5; bases outside the gene matches: 10. CDR1 is MNHNS and CDR2 is SASEGT in the germline V gene. The CDR3 length is 15 residues. DNA for the CDR3: TGTGCCAGCAGTCTAACGACAGGGGTCTGGGAGACCCAGTACTTC. This encodes CASSLTTGVWETQYF.

This chain links TRBV6-1 with TRBJ2-1; D gene unclear. The CDR3 loop spans 12 amino acids. Trimming cost V 3 bases and J 8 bases, with 8 bases left between them. CDR1 is MNHNS and CDR2 is SASEGT in the germline V gene. CDR3 loop: CASSDPFDEQFF. The CDR3 DNA reads TGTGCCAGCAGTGACCCCTTTGATGAGCAGTTCTTC.

The chain is built from TRBV7-9 and TRBJ2-7, with TRBD1 matching over 10 bases. V dropped 1 base and J dropped 0; count of bases not matched to a gene: 0. This CDR3 has 15 residues. CDR1 is SEHNR and CDR2 is FQNEAQ in the germline V gene (reference sequence). CDR3 protein: CASSLGDRGSYEQYF. CDR3 coding DNA: TGTGCCAGCAGCTTAGGGGACAGGGGCTCCTACGAGCAGTACTTC.

The chain combines TRBV4-3 with TRBJ2-3, with TRBD2 matching 10 bases. V shed 0 bases, J shed 6 bases, and the junction held 9 bases outside the gene matches. The CDR3 runs to 17 residues. CDR1 is LGHNA and CDR2 is YSLEER in the germline V gene. The CDR3 DNA follows: TGCGCCAGCAGCCAAGATTCGAGCGGGGGGGCTGCGGATACGCAGTATTTT. It specifies CASSQDSSGGAADTQYF.

The chain has TRBV4-3 and TRBJ1-5, with D tentatively TRBD1 (6 bases). Per germline, CDR1 LGHNA and CDR2 YSLEER. Trimming cost V 0 bases and J 5 bases, with 11 bases left between them. There are 15 residues in the CDR3. The CDR3 loop reads CASSQEWQGHQPQHF. Written as DNA, the CDR3 is TGCGCCAGCAGCCAAGAGTGGCAGGGGCATCAGCCCCAGCATTTT.

The chain employs TRBV5-1 and TRBJ2-3, with 12 bases aligning to TRBD2. V lost 7 bases, J lost 7 bases, and 10 bases stayed unmatched. The CDR3 totals 15 residues. Germline loops: CDR1 SGHRS, CDR2 YFSETQ. The DNA of the CDR3 is TGCGCCAGCCAAAGGACTAGCGGGGAAACATATACGCAGTATTTT. Its protein product is CASQRTSGETYTQYF.

V usage is TRBV2 and J usage is TRBJ1-5; 8 nucleotides agree with TRBD1. CDR1 and CDR2 from the germline V gene are SNHLY and FYNNEI. The length of the CDR3 is 13 residues. Trimming at V came to 7 bases and at J to 7 bases, leaving 6 bases not matched to a gene. Here the CDR3 DNA reads TGTGCCAGCAATAAGGACAGGGACCAGCCCCAGCATTTT. Translation: CASNKDRDQPQHF.

This chain uses TRBV27 with TRBJ1-4, with 8 bases lining up with TRBD1. Germline trimming cut 5 bases from V and 7 bases from J; bases unmatched to any gene: 21. The germline gives CDR1 MNHEY, CDR2 SMNVEV (reference sequence). CDR3 length equals 19 residues. DNA for the CDR3: TGTGCCAGCAGTCCCACGTTGTCCCGGGACAGGCGGGCGCCTGAAAAACTGTTTTTT. This codes for CASSPTLSRDRRAPEKLFF.

V and J are TRBV2 and TRBJ2-7, with 9 nucleotides matching TRBD1. Looked up from germline, CDR1 is SNHLY and CDR2 is FYNNEI. The trim removed 4 bases at V and 3 bases at J, leaving 4 bases unmatched. The CDR3 is 14 amino acids. The DNA for the CDR3 is TGTGCCAGCAGTGGAACAGGGGGCATCTACGAGCAGTACTTC. Translation: CASSGTGGIYEQYF.

This chain connects TRBV7-3 to TRBJ2-7, with D possibly being TRBD1 (5 bases). V was pared by 1 base and J by 3 bases, with 13 bases between. The CDR3 is 15 residues long. Germline CDR1 SGHTA, CDR2 FQGTGA. The CDR3 coding sequence is TGTGCCAGCAGCTTAAGGGGCGGCACTAACTACGAGCAGTACTTC. It specifies CASSLRGGTNYEQYF.

This sequence joins TRBV7-2 and TRBJ2-7, with D hard to call. The CDR3 consists of 14 residues. Germline V lookup: CDR1 SGHTA, CDR2 FQGNSA. V dropped 0 bases and J dropped 6 bases, with 12 bases sitting between them. The CDR3 is CASSLAIQVREQYF. The CDR3 nucleotides are TGTGCCAGCAGCTTAGCGATTCAGGTCCGCGAGCAGTACTTC.

V gene TRBV4-1 combines with J gene TRBJ2-7; the match to TRBD2 covers 10 bases. The CDR3 totals 16 residues. The V gene end was trimmed by 3 bases and the J gene end by 5 bases; junction bases not matched to a gene: 10. CDR1 and CDR2 (germline): MGHRA, YSYEKL. In nucleotides, the CDR3 is TGCGCCAGCAGCCAGCGGGGGGGACTAGCGTTAGACGAGCAGTACTTC. Translation gives CASSQRGGLALDEQYF.

The gene calls are TRBV6-5 and TRBJ1-3, with 8 bases matching TRBD1. Germline CDR1 and CDR2: MNHEY and SVGAGI. The CDR3 is 16 amino acids. The ends lost 2 bases at V and 6 bases at J; junction bases unmatched: 9. CDR3 in DNA: TGTGCCAGCAGTTACACAAGACAGGGGAGGCAAAACACCATATATTTT. Translating it yields CASSYTRQGRQNTIYF.